This T cell receptor beta chain was documented in a study of glioma-infiltrating T cells (dated by TCRdb to the mid-2010s). Some background on the complete study: TCR alpha- and beta-chain repertoires were sequenced from glioma tissue, non-neoplastic brain tissue and matched peripheral blood mononuclear cells. To measure divergence between tissue and blood T-cell populations, each tissue-infiltrating repertoire was compared with the peripheral blood repertoire of the same patient. The paired cohort was made up of three low-grade glioma patients, about 8 primary glioblastoma patients and three non-glioma patients who contributed non-neoplastic brain tissue.

Trimming removed 6 bases from V and 3 bases from J, leaving 12 bases between the germline ends. Reading from cysteine to phenylalanine, the CDR3 counts 13 amino acids. Only the CDR3 DNA is retained, 39 bases long and in frame from the first base. CDR1 and CDR2, looked up from the germline V gene, are SNHLY and FYNNEI. Many counts were recorded for this clonotype. Its antigen is unknown. No per-base quality is available; no much larger clone lies one base away. Points the paper makes about the study in general: VJ-independent divergence between tissue and blood was found to be below expectation in non-neoplastic patients but above expectation in all gliomas, particularly low-grade gliomas. The group comparisons were based on small numbers of patients: three non-neoplastic, three low-grade glioma and several glioblastoma patients. Tissue and blood shared very few CDR3 sequences, a result attributed to high CDR3 diversity and limited sampling.

TCR alpha and beta CDR3 regions were amplified with the iRepertoire nested amplicon-rescue multiplex PCR (arm-PCR) platform from RNA. One-step reverse transcription and amplification used about 100-400 ng of tissue mRNA or PBMC total RNA as input. Following bead purification, Illumina adapters were added by a secondary multiplex PCR, and the libraries were gel-purified between 200 and 400 bp. Libraries carried internal 6-nucleotide barcodes used for demultiplexing. The libraries were sequenced on an Illumina MiSeq using 2x220 or 2x250 nucleotide paired-end reads. The original methods were these. Paired reads were merged with FLASH 1.2.11 and aligned to the GRCh37 human genome with BWA-MEM before extracting TRA and TRB reads. For V and J assignment, an IMGT-derived reference of cassette sequences and CDR3 motifs that included pseudogenes was used. Reads were translated in three frames, and productive CDR3s were defined as those with a C...FGXG motif and no stop codons. Clonotypes were defined as unique combinations of V-J cassette pair and CDR3 amino acid sequence. Reads were filtered by Hamming distance, with the threshold set by the sequence error rate of each sample in mapped regions. Using fastp trimming at Q25 and MiXCR clonotype assembly, TCRdb reanalyzed the public sequencing data and kept in-frame beta chains. Under each unique CDR3 protein, matching rows form one entry showing the most common genes and DNA. These V and J calls rely on TCRdb rather than the paper's analysis. The sample records some 180,000 distinct CDR3 sequences, 30% to 40% of which are singletons. 20% of the sample comes from the top ten.

The chain was built from TRBV2 and TRBJ2-7, and the D gene may be TRBD1, 5 bases matching. The sequence derives from a human donor with low-grade glioma or glioblastoma, undergoing nonglioma brain surgery, or in good health (not recorded which). The sequencing input was glioma tissue, nonneoplastic brain tissue, or PBMCs (not recorded which). The CDR3 has the sequence CASSKLGDYEQYF. The nucleotide sequence reads as follows: TGTGCCAGCAGCAAGCTAGGGGACTACGAGCAGTACTTC. Here the CDR3 is joined to the reference TRBV2 and TRBJ2-7 genes, and the full variable domain is: EPEVTQTPSHQVTQMGQEVILRCVPISNHLYFYWYRQILGQKVEFLVSFYNNEISEKSEIFDDQFSVERPDGSNFTLKIRSTKLEDSAMYFCASSKLGDYEQYFGPGTRLTVT.